This note documents a single T cell receptor (beta chain) sequence. What it recognizes is unknown. RNA transcripts provided the source from which TCR beta CDR3 regions were amplified. When the TCR CDR3 underwent first-round RT-PCR, the HTBI primer set was used. TCRdb re-derived calls from the multiplex PCR reads in MiXCR, one entry per CDR3 protein. The sample records about 300,000 distinct CDR3 sequences, around 16% being singletons. From germline, CDR1 is MDHEN and CDR2 SYDVKM. The CDR3 consists of 16 residues. Trimming took 1 base from V and 1 from J, leaving 10 bases between them. The data belong to a study of T cells in Graves' hyperthyroidism and ophthalmopathy. Broader study findings: Appearing also in blood were most of the thyroid clonotypes expanded above 0.001.

Participants, patients aged 18 to 65, had newly diagnosed hyperthyroidism with a duration under 2 months. Diagnosis relied on clinical symptoms, serum thyroxine and TRAb, thyroid ultrasound and orbital computed tomography. The origin of this receptor is a man aged 25 to 40 with Graves' hyperthyroidism. Material for sequencing was blood. The gene calls are TRBV28 and TRBJ1-4; D remains unclear. This chain's CDR3 is CASSLSGSVTNEKLFF. As DNA, the CDR3 is TGTGCCAGCAGTTTATCGGGCAGTGTAACTAATGAAAAACTGTTTTTT.